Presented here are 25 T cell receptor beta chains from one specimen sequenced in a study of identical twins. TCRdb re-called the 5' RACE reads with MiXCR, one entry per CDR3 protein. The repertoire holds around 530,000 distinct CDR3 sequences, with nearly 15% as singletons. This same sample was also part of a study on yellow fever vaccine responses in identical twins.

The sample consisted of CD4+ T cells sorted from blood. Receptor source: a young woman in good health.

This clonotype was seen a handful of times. The CDR3 sequence is CSARDRKGLGEQYV. CDR3 coding DNA: TGCAGTGCTAGAGATCGGAAGGGACTGGGCGAGCAGTACGTC. The gene calls are TRBV20-1 and TRBJ2-7; the D gene is possibly TRBD2 (6 bases). Germline assignment: CDR1 DFQATT and CDR2 SNEGSKA (reference sequence). Trimming shortened V by 0 bases and J by 6 bases, and 15 bases separated the two germline ends. This CDR3 is built from 14 residues.

CDR3 loop: CAISDTPGHQPQHF. The CDR3 nucleotides read TGTGCCATCAGTGATACTCCGGGCCATCAGCCCCAGCATTTT. This sequence joins TRBV10-3 and TRBJ1-5; D is undetermined. Germline V gene lookup returns CDR1 ENHRY and CDR2 SYGVKD. Trimming left V 3 bases short and J 5 bases short, with 11 bases between. The CDR3 consists of 14 residues.

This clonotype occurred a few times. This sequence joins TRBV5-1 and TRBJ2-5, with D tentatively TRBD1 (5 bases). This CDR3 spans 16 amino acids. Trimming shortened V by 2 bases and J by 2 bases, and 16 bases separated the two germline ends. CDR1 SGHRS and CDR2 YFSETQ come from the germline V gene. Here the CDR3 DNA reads TGCGCCAGCAGCTTAAGGGGCCCAACAAATCAAGAGACCCAGTACTTC. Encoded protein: CASSLRGPTNQETQYF.

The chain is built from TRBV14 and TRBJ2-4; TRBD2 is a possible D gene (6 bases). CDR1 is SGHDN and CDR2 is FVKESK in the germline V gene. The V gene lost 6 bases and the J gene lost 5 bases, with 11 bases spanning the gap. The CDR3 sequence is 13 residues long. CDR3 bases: TGTGCCAGCAGTCGGCGGGGCCAAAACATTCAGTACTTC. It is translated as CASSRRGQNIQYF.

CDR3 sequence reads: CASSHSLAGVYQGTDTQYF. The CDR3, as DNA: TGTGCCAGCAGCCATTCCCTAGCGGGAGTATATCAGGGGACAGATACGCAGTATTTT. The rearrangement links TRBV12-3 or TRBV12-4 to TRBJ2-3; 10 nucleotides match TRBD2. The CDR3 length is 19 residues. J lost 3 bases, V lost 6 bases, and 18 bases had no gene match.

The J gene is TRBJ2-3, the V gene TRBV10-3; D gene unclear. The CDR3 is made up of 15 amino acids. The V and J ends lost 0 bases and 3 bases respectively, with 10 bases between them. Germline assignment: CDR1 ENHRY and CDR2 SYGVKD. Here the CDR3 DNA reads TGTGCCATCAGTGAGTCGGGGATGCGGACAGATACGCAGTATTTT. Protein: CAISESGMRTDTQYF.

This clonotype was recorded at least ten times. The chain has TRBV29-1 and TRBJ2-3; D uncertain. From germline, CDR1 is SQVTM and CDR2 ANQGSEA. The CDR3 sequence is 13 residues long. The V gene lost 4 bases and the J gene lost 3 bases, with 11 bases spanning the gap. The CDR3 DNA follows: TGCAGCGTTGCAATTCCATTAACAGATACGCAGTATTTT. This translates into CSVAIPLTDTQYF.

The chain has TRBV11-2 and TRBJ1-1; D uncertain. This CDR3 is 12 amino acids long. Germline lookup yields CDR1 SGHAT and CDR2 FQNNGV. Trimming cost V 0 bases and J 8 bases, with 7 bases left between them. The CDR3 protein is CASSLDPVEAFF. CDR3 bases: TGTGCCAGCAGCTTAGATCCGGTCGAAGCTTTCTTT. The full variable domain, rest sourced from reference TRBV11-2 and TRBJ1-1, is EAGVAQSPRYKIIEKRQSVAFWCNPISGHATLYWYQQILGQGPKLLIQFQNNGVVDDSQLPKDRFSAERLKGVDSTLKIQPAKLEDSAVYLCASSLDPVEAFFGQGTRLTVV.

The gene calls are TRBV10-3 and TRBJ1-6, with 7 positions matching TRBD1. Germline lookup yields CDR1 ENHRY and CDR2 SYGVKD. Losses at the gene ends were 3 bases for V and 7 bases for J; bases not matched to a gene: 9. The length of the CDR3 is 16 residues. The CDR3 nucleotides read TGTGCCATCAGTGATCCCCGGGACAGCAAGAATTCACCCCTCCACTTT. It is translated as CAISDPRDSKNSPLHF.

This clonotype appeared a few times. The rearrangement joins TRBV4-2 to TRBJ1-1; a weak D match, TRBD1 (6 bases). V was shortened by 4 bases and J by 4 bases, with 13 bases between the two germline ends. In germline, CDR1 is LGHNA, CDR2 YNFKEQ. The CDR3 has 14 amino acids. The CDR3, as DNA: TGTGCCAGCAGCCGTGAGGAGGGGGTCACTGAAGCTTTCTTT. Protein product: CASSREEGVTEAFF.

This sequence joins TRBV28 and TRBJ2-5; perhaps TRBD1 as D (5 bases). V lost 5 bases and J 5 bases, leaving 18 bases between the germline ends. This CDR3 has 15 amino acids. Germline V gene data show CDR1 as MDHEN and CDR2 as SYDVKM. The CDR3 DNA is TGTGCCAGCAGTCCAATAACCGCAGGGTGGGAGACCCAGTACTTC. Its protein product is CASSPITAGWETQYF.

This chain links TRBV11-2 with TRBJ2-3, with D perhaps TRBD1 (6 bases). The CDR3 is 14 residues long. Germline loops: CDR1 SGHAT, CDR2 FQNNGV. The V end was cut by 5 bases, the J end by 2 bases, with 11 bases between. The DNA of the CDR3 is TGTGCCAGCAGCCGTGACAGGTACACAGATACGCAGTATTTT. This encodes CASSRDRYTDTQYF.

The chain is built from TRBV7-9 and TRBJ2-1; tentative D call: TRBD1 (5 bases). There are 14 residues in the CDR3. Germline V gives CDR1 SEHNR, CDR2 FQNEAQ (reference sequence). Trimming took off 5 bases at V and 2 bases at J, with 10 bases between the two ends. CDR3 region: CASSGQNPYNEQFF. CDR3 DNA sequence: TGTGCCAGCAGCGGACAAAATCCCTACAATGAGCAGTTCTTC.

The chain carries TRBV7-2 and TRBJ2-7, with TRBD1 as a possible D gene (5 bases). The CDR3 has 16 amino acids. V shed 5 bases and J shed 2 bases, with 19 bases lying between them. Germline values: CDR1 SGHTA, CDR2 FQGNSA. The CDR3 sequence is CASSPAPRVGTYEQYF. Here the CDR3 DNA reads TGTGCCAGCAGCCCCGCCCCCAGGGTAGGGACCTACGAGCAGTACTTC.

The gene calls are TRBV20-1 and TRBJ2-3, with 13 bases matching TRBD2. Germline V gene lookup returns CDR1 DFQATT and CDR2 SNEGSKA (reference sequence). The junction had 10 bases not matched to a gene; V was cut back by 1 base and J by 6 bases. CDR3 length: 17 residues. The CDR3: CSARALTSGGAPDTQYF. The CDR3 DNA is TGCAGTGCTAGAGCCCTCACTAGCGGGGGGGCACCCGATACGCAGTATTTT.

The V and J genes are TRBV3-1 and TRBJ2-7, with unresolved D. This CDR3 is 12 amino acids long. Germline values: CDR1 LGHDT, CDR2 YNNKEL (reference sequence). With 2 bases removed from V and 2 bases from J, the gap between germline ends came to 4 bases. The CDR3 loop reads CASSQSTYEQYF. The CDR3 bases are TGTGCCAGCAGCCAATCAACCTACGAGCAGTACTTC.

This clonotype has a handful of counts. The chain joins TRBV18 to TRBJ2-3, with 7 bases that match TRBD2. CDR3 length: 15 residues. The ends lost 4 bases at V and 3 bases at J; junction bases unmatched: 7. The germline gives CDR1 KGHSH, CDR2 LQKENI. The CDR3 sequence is CASSRNSGGTDTQYF. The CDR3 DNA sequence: TGTGCCAGCTCACGCAACTCGGGGGGTACAGATACGCAGTATTTT.

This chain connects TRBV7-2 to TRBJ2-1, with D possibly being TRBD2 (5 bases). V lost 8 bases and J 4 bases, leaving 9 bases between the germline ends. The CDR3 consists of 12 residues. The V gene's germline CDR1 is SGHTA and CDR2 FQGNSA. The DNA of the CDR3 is TGTGCCAGCTGGACTTTATACAATGAGCAGTTCTTC. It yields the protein CASWTLYNEQFF. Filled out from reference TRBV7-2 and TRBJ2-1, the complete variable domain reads GAGVSQSPSNKVTEKGKDVELRCDPISGHTALYWYRQSLGQGLEFLIYFQGNSAPDKSGLPSDRFSAERTGGSVSTLTIQRTQQEDSAVYLCASWTLYNEQFFGPGTRLTVL.

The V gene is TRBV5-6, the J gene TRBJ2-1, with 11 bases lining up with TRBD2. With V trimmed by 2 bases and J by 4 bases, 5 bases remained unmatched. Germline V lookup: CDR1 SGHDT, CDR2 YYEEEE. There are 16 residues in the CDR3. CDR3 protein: CASSFTSGSGYNEQFF. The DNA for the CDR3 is TGTGCCAGCAGCTTTACTAGCGGGAGTGGTTACAATGAGCAGTTCTTC. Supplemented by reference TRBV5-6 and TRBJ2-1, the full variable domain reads DAGVTQSPTHLIKTRGQQVTLRCSPKSGHDTVSWYQQALGQGPQFIFQYYEEEERQRGNFPDRFSGHQFPNYSSELNVNALLLGDSALYLCASSFTSGSGYNEQFFGPGTRLTVL.

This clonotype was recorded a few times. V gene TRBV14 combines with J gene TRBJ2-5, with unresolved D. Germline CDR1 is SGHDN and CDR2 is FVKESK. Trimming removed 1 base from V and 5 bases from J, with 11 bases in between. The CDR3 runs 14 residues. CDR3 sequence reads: CASSQVKYGETQYF. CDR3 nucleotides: TGTGCCAGCAGCCAAGTAAAGTATGGGGAGACCCAGTACTTC. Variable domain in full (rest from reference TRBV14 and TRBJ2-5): EAGVTQFPSHSVIEKGQTVTLRCDPISGHDNLYWYRRVMGKEIKFLLHFVKESKQDESGMPNNRFLAERTGGTYSTLKVQPAELEDSGVYFCASSQVKYGETQYFGPGTRLLVL.

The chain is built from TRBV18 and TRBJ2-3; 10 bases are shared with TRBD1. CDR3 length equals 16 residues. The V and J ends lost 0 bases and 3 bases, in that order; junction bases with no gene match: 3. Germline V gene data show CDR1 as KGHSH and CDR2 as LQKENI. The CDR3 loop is CASSPPGTGVTDTQYF. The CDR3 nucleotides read TGTGCCAGCTCACCACCCGGGACAGGGGTTACAGATACGCAGTATTTT.

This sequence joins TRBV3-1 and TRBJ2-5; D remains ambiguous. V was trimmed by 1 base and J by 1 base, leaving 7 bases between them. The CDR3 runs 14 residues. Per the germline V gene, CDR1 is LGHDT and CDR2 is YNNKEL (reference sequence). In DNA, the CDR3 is TGTGCCAGCAGCCAAGCTGATATCCAAGAGACCCAGTACTTC. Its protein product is CASSQADIQETQYF.

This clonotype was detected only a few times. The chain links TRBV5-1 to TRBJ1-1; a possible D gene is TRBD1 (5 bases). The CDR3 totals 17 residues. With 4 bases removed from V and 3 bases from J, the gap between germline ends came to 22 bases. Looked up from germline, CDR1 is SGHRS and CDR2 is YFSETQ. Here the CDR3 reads CASSPSGTQNYYTEAFF. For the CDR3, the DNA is TGCGCCAGCAGCCCATCCGGGACCCAAAATTACTACACTGAAGCTTTCTTT.

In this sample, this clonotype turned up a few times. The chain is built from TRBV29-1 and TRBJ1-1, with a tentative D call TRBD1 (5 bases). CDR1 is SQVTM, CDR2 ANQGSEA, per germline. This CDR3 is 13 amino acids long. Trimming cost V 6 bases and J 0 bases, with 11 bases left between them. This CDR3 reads CSVRGRMNTEAFF. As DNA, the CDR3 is TGCAGCGTGCGGGGCAGGATGAACACTGAAGCTTTCTTT.

The CDR3 DNA is TGCGCCAGCAGCCCAAGATCGCCTCTAAGGGGAGATACGCAGTATTTT. Translating gives CASSPRSPLRGDTQYF. The chain joins TRBV4-1 to TRBJ2-3; tentative D call: TRBD1 (5 bases). Germline CDR1 MGHRA, CDR2 YSYEKL. The V gene lost 4 bases and the J gene lost 5 bases, with 19 bases spanning the gap. The CDR3 is made up of 16 amino acids.